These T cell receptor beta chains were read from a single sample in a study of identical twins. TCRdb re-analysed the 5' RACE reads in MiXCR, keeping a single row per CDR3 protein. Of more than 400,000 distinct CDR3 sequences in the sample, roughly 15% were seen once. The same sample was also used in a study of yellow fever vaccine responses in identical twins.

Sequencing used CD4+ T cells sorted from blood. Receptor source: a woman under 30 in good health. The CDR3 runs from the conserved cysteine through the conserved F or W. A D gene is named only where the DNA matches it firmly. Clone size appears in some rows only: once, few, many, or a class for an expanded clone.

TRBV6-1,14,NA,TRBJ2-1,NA,CASRNGGIYNEQFF,TGTGCCAGCAGGAATGGCGGGATCTACAATGAGCAGTTCTTC
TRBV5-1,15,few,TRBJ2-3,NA,CASSLEWSSTDTQYF,TGCGCCAGCAGCTTGGAATGGTCGAGCACAGATACGCAGTATTTT
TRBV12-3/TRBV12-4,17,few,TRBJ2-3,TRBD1,CASSGRRQGVPSDTQYF,TGTGCCAGCAGCGGACGTCGACAGGGGGTGCCGTCAGATACGCAGTATTTT
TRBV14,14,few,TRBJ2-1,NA,CASSHWGDYNEQFF,TGTGCCAGCAGCCACTGGGGGGACTACAATGAGCAGTTCTTC
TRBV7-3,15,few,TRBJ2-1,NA,CASSLGLATYNEQFF,TGTGCCAGCAGCTTAGGGCTAGCGACCTACAATGAGCAGTTCTTC
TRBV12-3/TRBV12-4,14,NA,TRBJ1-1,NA,CASSLEQLGGVVFF,TGTGCCAGCAGTTTAGAGCAGTTGGGGGGGGTTGTTTTCTTT
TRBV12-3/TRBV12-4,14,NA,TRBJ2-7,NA,CASRSGTDSYEQYF,TGTGCCAGCAGGTCCGGGACGGATTCCTACGAGCAGTACTTC
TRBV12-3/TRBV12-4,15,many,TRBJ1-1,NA,CASSLVGTIPGEAFF,TGTGCCAGCAGTTTAGTCGGGACAATCCCTGGTGAAGCTTTCTTT
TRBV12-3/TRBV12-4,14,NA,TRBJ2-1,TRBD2,CASSLLAVFGEQFF,TGTGCCAGCAGTTTACTAGCGGTTTTCGGTGAGCAGTTCTTC
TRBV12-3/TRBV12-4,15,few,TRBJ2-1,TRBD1,CASSQDRASYNEQFF,TGTGCCAGCAGCCAGGACAGGGCATCCTACAATGAGCAGTTCTTC
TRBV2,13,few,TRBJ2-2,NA,CASSRELGGELFF,TGTGCCAGCAGTCGGGAGTTAGGCGGGGAGCTGTTTTTT
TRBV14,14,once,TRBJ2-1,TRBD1,CASSRTGSGNEQFF,TGTGCCAGCAGTCGGACAGGGAGTGGCAATGAGCAGTTCTTC
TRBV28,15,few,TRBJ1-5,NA,CASSLGGVTNQPQHF,TGTGCCAGCAGTTTGGGGGGGGTCACTAATCAGCCCCAGCATTTT
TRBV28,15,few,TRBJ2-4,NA,CASSGTGLAKNIQYF,TGTGCCAGCAGTGGTACAGGATTAGCCAAAAACATTCAGTACTTC
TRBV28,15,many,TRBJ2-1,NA,CASSLPGSSYNEQFF,TGTGCCAGCAGCCTTCCGGGAAGCTCCTACAATGAGCAGTTCTTC